One and the same sample provided the 22 T cell receptor beta chains below, sequenced in a study of low-dose radiotherapy and immunotherapy resistance in tumors. First-strand cDNA used TRAV- and TRBV-specific primers, covering alpha and beta chains. Over approximately 20 PCR cycles, TCRs were amplified from a constant-region primer and V-primer adapter. TCRdb independently ran MiXCR on the reads; one entry per CDR3 protein. The sample shows tens of thousands of distinct CDR3 sequences, roughly 29% of them seen only once. Time point given: before trial treatment. The input for sequencing was PBMCs, taken before treatment. The receptors derive from a male donor with rectosigmoid adenocarcinoma.

The table lists this clonotype with many counts. The chain carries TRBV12-3 or TRBV12-4 and TRBJ2-2, with 7 nucleotides matching TRBD1. This CDR3 has 17 residues. V dropped 6 bases and J dropped 7; count of bases not matched to a gene: 17. As DNA, the CDR3 is TGTGCCAGCAGAGTAGGGGGCGGCGGAACTGTCCTCGGGGAGCTGTTTTTT. Its protein product is CASRVGGGGTVLGELFF.

This clonotype was observed at least ten times. The V and J genes are TRBV7-9 and TRBJ1-4, with D perhaps matching TRBD1 (6 bases). This CDR3 has 15 amino acids. CDR1 is SEHNR and CDR2 is FQNEAQ in the germline V gene (reference sequence). V was clipped by 5 bases and J by 8 bases, with 18 bases between them. The CDR3 DNA is TGTGCCAGCAGCCCCCGGGACACCTTGAGGGAAAAACTGTTTTTT. Translated: CASSPRDTLREKLFF.

The chain has TRBV3-1 and TRBJ2-1; D unclear. The germline V gene encodes CDR1 LGHDT and CDR2 YNNKEL (reference sequence). The CDR3 length is 12 residues. Trimming stripped 0 bases from V and 9 bases from J, with 6 bases between. CDR3 region: CASSQEPFEQFF. As DNA, the CDR3 is TGTGCCAGCAGCCAAGAGCCCTTTGAGCAGTTCTTC.

This clonotype was seen a handful of times. The rearrangement uses TRBV12-3 or TRBV12-4 and TRBJ2-7; 9 bases agree with TRBD1. This CDR3 contains 16 residues. With V trimmed by 5 bases and J by 1 base, 9 bases remained unmatched. CDR3 sequence reads: CASSPRGTGKSYEQYF. The CDR3 bases are TGTGCCAGCAGTCCGCGAGGGACAGGGAAGTCCTACGAGCAGTACTTC.

This clonotype has ten or more counts. This rearrangement joins TRBV12-3 or TRBV12-4 to TRBJ2-1; no definite D call. CDR3 length equals 11 residues. The ends were cut back, 5 bases at V and 4 bases at J, with 3 bases in the middle. The CDR3 sequence is CASSQYNEQFF. As DNA, the CDR3 is TGTGCCAGCAGTCAGTACAATGAGCAGTTCTTC.

This clonotype has at least ten counts. This chain joins TRBV29-1 and TRBJ1-1; 7 bases fit TRBD1. Germline V CDR1 and CDR2: SQVTM, ANQGSEA. CDR3 length: 11 residues. V trimming: 7 bases; J trimming: 4 bases; junction bases outside the gene matches: 3. As DNA, the CDR3 is TGCAGCGCTCGGGACAGCACTGAAGCTTTCTTT. Amino acids: CSARDSTEAFF.

This clonotype was picked up many times. This chain connects TRBV29-1 to TRBJ1-1, with 11 bases lining up with TRBD1. Germline CDR1 SQVTM, CDR2 ANQGSEA. This CDR3 is 12 amino acids long. CDR3 in amino acids: CSGTGGNTEAFF. The DNA of the CDR3 is TGCAGTGGGACAGGGGGGAACACTGAAGCTTTCTTT.

The chain couples TRBV12-3 or TRBV12-4 to TRBJ2-2; D may be TRBD2 (5 bases). This CDR3 comprises 14 residues. V lost 3 bases and J 4 bases, leaving 9 bases between the germline ends. In DNA, the CDR3 is TGTGCCAGCAGTTTTGGCGAGGGCACCGGGGAGCTGTTTTTT. It yields the protein CASSFGEGTGELFF.

This clonotype ranks as medium-sized. The chain employs TRBV28 and TRBJ2-7, with 8 bases fitting TRBD1. The germline V gene encodes CDR1 MDHEN and CDR2 SYDVKM. The V segment lost 4 bases and the J segment 4 bases; nucleotides outside the gene matches: 9. The length of the CDR3 is 15 residues. CDR3 loop: CASSSRTGFVYEQYF. CDR3 sequence (DNA): TGTGCCAGCAGTTCCCGGACAGGGTTTGTGTACGAGCAGTACTTC. The full variable domain, completed using reference TRBV28 and TRBJ2-7, is DVKVTQSSRYLVKRTGEKVFLECVQDMDHENMFWYRQDPGLGLRLIYFSYDVKMKEKGDIPEGYSVSREKKERFSLILESASTNQTSMYLCASSSRTGFVYEQYFGPGTRLTVT.

In its sample, this clonotype was seen many times. J is TRBJ1-4 and V is TRBV12-3 or TRBV12-4, with D maybe TRBD1 (5 bases). This CDR3 spans 16 amino acids. The ends were cut back, 0 bases at V and 6 bases at J, with 14 bases in the middle. Written as DNA, the CDR3 is TGTGCCAGCAGTTTAGCCGGGACGCCGTCTCATGAAAAACTGTTTTTT. It is translated as CASSLAGTPSHEKLFF.

This clonotype came up many times. The J gene is TRBJ2-3, the V gene TRBV7-2; D uncertain. In germline, CDR1 is SGHTA, CDR2 FQGNSA. Between the trimmed V and J ends, which lost 7 bases and 5 bases, there was a span of 22 bases. The CDR3 extends over 16 amino acids. This CDR3 reads CASKPVALAQGDTQYF. Here the CDR3 DNA reads TGTGCCAGCAAACCGGTCGCATTGGCGCAAGGAGATACGCAGTATTTT.

This clonotype showed up many times. The rearrangement links TRBV20-1 to TRBJ1-4, with D possibly matching TRBD1 (5 bases). Germline V gene sequence: CDR1 DFQATT, CDR2 SNEGSKA (reference sequence). Trimming took off 0 bases at V and 4 bases at J, with 9 bases between the two ends. This CDR3 comprises 14 residues. CDR3 in DNA: TGCAGTGCTAGAGAGGGAGGGGATAATGAAAAACTGTTTTTT. It codes for CSAREGGDNEKLFF.

In regard to this clonotype: A far larger clone is a single base away, which makes a read error likely. This sequence joins TRBV27 and TRBJ1-1; D uncertain. CDR3 size: 13 residues. Germline assignment: CDR1 MNHEY and CDR2 SMNVEV (reference sequence). The CDR3 reads CASNGNMKTEAFF. CDR3 bases: TGTGCCAGCAACGGGAATATGAAGACTGAAGCTTTCTTT.

The V gene is TRBV28, the J gene TRBJ2-3; the D is unclear. The germline gives CDR1 MDHEN, CDR2 SYDVKM. The CDR3 consists of 12 residues. V lost 3 bases to trimming and J lost 6 bases, with 7 bases between them. The CDR3 DNA reads as TGTGCCAGCAGTTTTCCGTGGGATACGCAGTATTTT. Translation: CASSFPWDTQYF.

This clonotype was observed many times. CDR3 sequence reads: CASSFRRDPVQDEQFF. The CDR3 bases are TGTGCCAGCAGCTTTCGGAGGGACCCCGTCCAGGATGAGCAGTTCTTC. This sequence joins TRBV11-2 and TRBJ2-1; possibly TRBD2 for D (6 bases). Between the trimmed V and J ends, which lost 3 bases and 8 bases, there was a span of 20 bases. Germline V gives CDR1 SGHAT, CDR2 FQNNGV. The CDR3 has 16 amino acids.

This rearrangement joins TRBV11-1 to TRBJ2-5; D gene ambiguous. Trimming left V 0 bases short and J 7 bases short, with 12 bases between. There are 14 residues in the CDR3. CDR1 and CDR2 from the germline V gene are SGHAT and FQDESV (reference sequence). This chain's CDR3 is CASSLAVPTATQYF. CDR3 in DNA: TGTGCCAGCAGCTTAGCAGTCCCAACAGCGACCCAGTACTTC.

There are many counts of this clonotype. The chain employs TRBV6-8 and TRBJ2-4; D might be TRBD1 (5 bases). CDR3 length: 13 residues. V was shortened by 7 bases and J by 8 bases, with 15 bases between the two germline ends. CDR1 is MNHGY and CDR2 is SAAAGT in the germline V gene. In nucleotides, the CDR3 is TGTGCCAGCACGGACACGGGTACGGACATTCAGTACTTC. Translating it yields CASTDTGTDIQYF.

Details on this clonotype: Relative to the germline gene, one junction end is altered; a read error may explain this. The J gene is TRBJ2-1, the V gene TRBV5-1, with D perhaps given as TRBD1 or TRBD2 (7 bases each). The germline V gene has CDR1 SGHRS and CDR2 YFSETQ. The CDR3 has 15 amino acids. This CDR3 reads CTSSLAGGGHEEQFF. The CDR3 DNA reads as TGCACCAGCAGCTTGGCAGGGGGAGGGCACGAGGAGCAGTTCTTC.

The chain joins TRBV11-2 to TRBJ2-1, with TRBD1 as a possible D gene (6 bases). Germline V gene sequence: CDR1 SGHAT, CDR2 FQNNGV. V dropped 3 bases and J dropped 6 bases, with 15 bases sitting between them. The CDR3 extends over 15 amino acids. The CDR3 is CASSFRQGQFNEQFF. The CDR3 DNA reads TGTGCCAGCAGCTTCCGCCAGGGGCAATTCAATGAGCAGTTCTTC.

This sequence joins TRBV5-6 and TRBJ1-2, with 7 bases fitting TRBD1. CDR1 is SGHDT and CDR2 is YYEEEE in the germline V gene. CDR3 length: 14 residues. V lost 2 bases and J lost 4; bases outside the gene matches: 5. CDR3 bases: TGTGCCAGCAGCTTCGGGGGACAGCGCTATGGCTACACCTTC. This translates into CASSFGGQRYGYTF.

The table lists this clonotype with many counts. The V gene is TRBV7-6, the J gene TRBJ2-7, with D possibly matching TRBD1 (6 bases). The CDR3 consists of 14 residues. From germline, CDR1 is SGHVS and CDR2 FNYEAQ. V lost 5 bases and J lost 6, with 17 bases in between. CDR3 sequence (DNA): TGTGCCAGCAGCCCCCAGACAGGAAACAGCGAGCAGTACTTC. Residues: CASSPQTGNSEQYF.

This clonotype was seen ten or more times. J is TRBJ2-3 and V is TRBV4-2; 8 bases are shared with TRBD2. The CDR3 extends over 14 amino acids. Germline CDR1 reads LGHNA; CDR2 reads YNFKEQ. The trim removed 8 bases at V and 3 bases at J, leaving 7 bases unmatched. CDR3 sequence (DNA): TGTGCCAGCGCCGTGGAGCGGGAGACAGATACGCAGTATTTT. Its protein is CASAVERETDTQYF.